This record concerns one T cell receptor (beta chain) sequence. Its antigen is unknown. The sample belongs to a study of shared clonotypes between healthy human individuals. Study background: Donors had three CD4 naive, three CD4 memory, two CD8 naive and one CD8 memory plate apiece. Study-wide results and limits: The study generally estimated greater richness for naive than memory subsets.

Between the trimmed V and J ends, which lost 2 bases and 8 bases, there was a span of 9 bases. Germline CDR1 and CDR2: SGHTA and FQGTGA. The CDR3 extends over 12 amino acids. In the original processing: ImmunoSEQ output lacked quality scores and full-length reads, limiting matched filtering. Libraries were prepared by immunoSEQ multiplex PCR; TCRdb keeps only in-frame clonotypes and omits some of them. For V, J and clone size, that table is used; D and trimming come from the DNA. The sample includes about 2.4 million clones, more than 85% of them seen just once. Sequences were obtained from naive CD4+ T cells from PBMCs. Regarding subset: CD45RA+ positively selected. The rearrangement joins TRBV7-3 to TRBJ1-2, with D perhaps matching TRBD1 (5 bases). The TCR sequence derives from a man younger than 35 in good health. Some clones in this sample may be carry-over from other donors' samples. The CDR3 loop reads CASSLSGVGYTF. CDR3 sequence (DNA): TGTGCCAGCAGCTTATCGGGGGTCGGCTACACCTTC.